This entry lists 18 T cell receptor beta chains sequenced from one sample in a study of T-cell memory formation after mild COVID-19 listed by TCRdb under 2021. The method behind the library was 5' RACE. The sequencer listed for this sample is Illumina NovaSeq 6000. The raw public data were reprocessed by TCRdb itself: fastp quality trimming at Q25, MiXCR clonotype calling, in-frame beta chains only. Each entry is one CDR3 protein sequence, shown with its most common DNA and genes. In all, the sample holds roughly 280,000 distinct CDR3 sequences, and 15% to 20% of those were seen once. Approximately 23% of the sample goes to the ten largest clones. The sample comprised PBMCs or a T cell subset sorted from them (not recorded which). These receptors originate from a young man who had mild COVID-19 (a few samples of this study predate the infection). The sample titles of this study are shuffled in the database, so cell type and time point are left out; the donor was told from shared clones.

V is TRBV4-1 and J is TRBJ2-3; D might be TRBD1 (6 bases). Germline V gene sequence: CDR1 MGHRA, CDR2 YSYEKL. Trimming left V 4 bases short and J 4 bases short, with 18 bases between. The CDR3 sequence is 16 residues long. The CDR3 DNA sequence: TGCGCCAGCAGCCCGATCGTTTACAGGGATGCAGATACGCAGTATTTT. Protein: CASSPIVYRDADTQYF.

The rearrangement links TRBV10-2 to TRBJ2-2; a possible D gene is TRBD1 (5 bases). Germline CDR1 reads WSHSY; CDR2 reads SAAADI. V lost 10 bases to trimming and J lost 1 base, with 7 bases between them. The CDR3 contains 12 residues. The CDR3 region is CATQGNTGELFF. CDR3 in DNA: TGCGCCACCCAGGGGAACACCGGGGAGCTGTTTTTT.

This clonotype was observed many times. The chain recombines TRBV7-6 with TRBJ1-5; the match to TRBD1 covers 8 bases. V lost 5 bases, J lost 7 bases, and 10 bases stayed unmatched. Germline V gene sequence: CDR1 SGHVS, CDR2 FNYEAQ. CDR3 size: 15 residues. The CDR3 DNA reads as TGTGCCAGCAGCCAAATGACAGGGGTAAACCAGCCCCAGCATTTT. Protein: CASSQMTGVNQPQHF.

This clonotype was observed a few times. The chain combines TRBV6-2 or TRBV6-3 with TRBJ2-7; maybe TRBD2 (5 bases). V was pared by 5 bases and J by 4 bases, with 9 bases between. CDR3 length: 12 residues. Germline CDR1 is MNHEY and CDR2 is SVGEGT. DNA for the CDR3: TGTGCCAGCAGTAGCCGGGGATACGAGCAGTACGTC. Translation: CASSSRGYEQYV.

This clonotype was seen repeatedly, ten times or more. The V call is TRBV9, the J call TRBJ1-3; D gene ambiguous. Trimming cost V 2 bases and J 2 bases, with 17 bases left between them. This CDR3 contains 17 residues. Per germline, CDR1 SGDLS and CDR2 YYNGEE. The CDR3 here is CASSVSSVGQTGNTIYF. DNA of the CDR3: TGTGCCAGCAGCGTGTCTTCGGTTGGGCAGACTGGAAACACCATATATTTT.

The chain carries TRBV20-1 and TRBJ1-5; maybe TRBD1 (5 bases). Trimming cost V 5 bases and J 6 bases, with 11 bases left between them. Germline lookup yields CDR1 DFQATT and CDR2 SNEGSKA (reference sequence). This CDR3 has 12 residues. CDR3 amino acids: CSASGISQPQHF. The CDR3 region has the DNA TGCAGTGCTTCAGGGATCAGTCAGCCCCAGCATTTT.

This chain joins TRBV4-3 and TRBJ2-3, with 9 nucleotides matching TRBD2. The J segment lost 2 bases and the V segment lost 0 bases, leaving 3 bases of the junction unmatched. CDR1 and CDR2 (germline): LGHNA, YSLEER. The CDR3 runs to 16 residues. CDR3 residues: CASSQDLAGYTDTQYF. The DNA for the CDR3 is TGCGCCAGCAGCCAAGATCTAGCGGGGTACACAGATACGCAGTATTTT.

The V call is TRBV28, the J call TRBJ1-2; 7 nucleotides align to TRBD1. Germline V CDR1 and CDR2: MDHEN, SYDVKM. V shed 5 bases and J 3 bases; nucleotides not matched to a gene: 9. This CDR3 is built from 15 residues. CDR3 DNA: TGTGCCAGCAGTACCCATCCAGGGGGAGACTATGGCTACACCTTC. It translates to CASSTHPGGDYGYTF.

This clonotype was detected a few times. The V and J genes are TRBV9 and TRBJ1-2, with 7 bases fitting TRBD1. The J segment lost 10 bases and the V segment lost 7 bases, leaving 13 bases of the junction unmatched. The CDR3 loop spans 13 amino acids. Germline CDR1 is SGDLS and CDR2 is YYNGEE. The CDR3 region has the DNA TGTGCCAGCGCCCGACAGGGTCTGATCGACTACACCTTC. Translated: CASARQGLIDYTF. The entire variable domain, with the rest obtained from reference TRBV9 and TRBJ1-2, is as follows: DSGVTQTPKHLITATGQRVTLRCSPRSGDLSVYWYQQSLDQGLQFLIQYYNGEERAKGNILERFSAQQFPDLHSELNLSSLELGDSALYFCASARQGLIDYTFGSGTRLTVV.

V gene TRBV15 combines with J gene TRBJ1-1; TRBD1 might be the D (5 bases). Trimming shortened V by 0 bases and J by 4 bases, and 12 bases separated the two germline ends. Per germline, CDR1 LNHNV and CDR2 YYDKDF (reference sequence). This CDR3 contains 15 residues. The CDR3 DNA sequence: TGTGCCACCAGCAGAGATCGGGGGGAAGGCACTGAAGCTTTCTTT. Translation: CATSRDRGEGTEAFF.

This clonotype was observed a handful of times. The genes are TRBV28 and TRBJ2-7, with D possibly TRBD2 on 6 matching bases. Germline-derived CDR1 and CDR2 are MDHEN and SYDVKM. There are 13 residues in the CDR3. Trimming took off 6 bases at V and 3 bases at J, with 12 bases between the two ends. The CDR3 protein is CASSRTDYYEQYV. CDR3 DNA: TGTGCCAGCAGCCGCACGGACTACTACGAGCAGTACGTC.

This clonotype occurred a few times. The gene calls are TRBV6-5 and TRBJ1-5; no definite D call. CDR1 and CDR2 from the germline V gene are MNHEY and SVGAGI. The CDR3 consists of 13 residues. Trimming pared 4 bases from V and 5 bases from J, leaving 9 bases between. CDR3 amino acids: CASSFKVYQPQHF. The CDR3 coding sequence is TGTGCCAGCAGTTTTAAAGTTTATCAGCCCCAGCATTTT.

This clonotype was counted a few times. The chain has TRBV15 and TRBJ2-1; TRBD1 matches at 7 bases. The CDR3 has 16 residues. V lost 3 bases, J lost 1 base, and 6 bases stayed unmatched. Germline V gene lookup returns CDR1 LNHNV and CDR2 YYDKDF (reference sequence). As DNA, the CDR3 is TGTGCCACCAGCAGGGATGGACAGGCGTCCTACAATGAGCAGTTCTTC. Translating gives CATSRDGQASYNEQFF.

V gene TRBV5-1 combines with J gene TRBJ1-1, with TRBD1 as a possible D gene (6 bases). V lost 0 bases to trimming and J lost 3 bases, with 18 bases between them. The CDR3 contains 17 residues. Germline CDR1 reads SGHRS; CDR2 reads YFSETQ. CDR3 residues: CASSLAGRGYQDTEAFF. The CDR3 coding sequence is TGCGCCAGCAGCTTGGCCGGGAGGGGGTATCAGGACACTGAAGCTTTCTTT.

This clonotype occurred many times. The chain recombines TRBV5-1 with TRBJ2-5; tentatively, D is TRBD2 (5 bases). V lost 4 bases to trimming and J lost 4 bases, with 17 bases between them. The CDR3 is made up of 15 amino acids. Germline CDR1 is SGHRS and CDR2 is YFSETQ. CDR3 in amino acids: CASSGAGPRGETQYF. The CDR3 bases are TGCGCCAGCAGCGGAGCTGGACCTCGGGGAGAGACCCAGTACTTC.

This clonotype occurred a few times. The chain recombines TRBV7-9 with TRBJ1-1; 9 bases match TRBD1. CDR1 is SEHNR, CDR2 FQNEAQ, per germline (reference sequence). V lost 3 bases to trimming and J lost 1 base; unmatched junction nucleotides: 9. The CDR3 totals 17 residues. The CDR3 DNA reads as TGTGCCAGCAGCTTCCCCGGGACAGGGACTTGGAACACTGAAGCTTTCTTT. Protein sequence: CASSFPGTGTWNTEAFF.

The J gene is TRBJ1-3, the V gene TRBV7-6; D remains unclear. The ends were cut back, 1 base at V and 4 bases at J, with 14 bases in the middle. Germline V gives CDR1 SGHVS, CDR2 FNYEAQ. This CDR3 has 16 residues. This CDR3 is CASSLGKSFIGNTIYF. CDR3 DNA: TGTGCCAGCAGCTTAGGAAAGAGTTTTATCGGAAACACCATATATTTT.

This clonotype has more than one count but fewer than ten. The chain has TRBV10-1 and TRBJ2-1; maybe TRBD2 (5 bases). This CDR3 spans 16 amino acids. Between the trimmed V and J ends, which lost 0 bases and 0 bases, there was a span of 9 bases. CDR1 is WNHNN, CDR2 SYGVQD, per germline (reference sequence). The DNA of the CDR3 is TGCGCCAGCAGTGAGTCGCCCGGAGGCTCCTACAATGAGCAGTTCTTC. As protein: CASSESPGGSYNEQFF.